This passage covers 4 T cell receptor beta chains from one sample sequenced in a study of radiotherapy plus CTLA-4 blockade in lung cancer. Here immunoSEQ multiplex PCR was the method, and the copy in TCRdb shows in-frame clones only, minus some. The table has 35,000 to 55,000 clones, around 77% seen once. The source material was peripheral blood, sampled from a patient treated with radiotherapy plus ipilimumab. The receptors come from a human donor with non-small cell lung cancer whose response to radiotherapy plus ipilimumab could not be evaluated.

In its sample, this clone was seen a few times. This chain's CDR3 is CASSLNEGLSNQPQHF. The CDR3 nucleotides read TGTGCCAGCAGCTTGAATGAGGGATTGAGCAATCAGCCCCAGCATTTT. This chain connects TRBV5-6 to TRBJ1-5; no definite D call. V was clipped by 1 base and J by 1 base, with 12 bases between them. The germline CDR1 and CDR2 sequences are SGHDT and YYEEEE. The CDR3 is 16 residues long.

The chain recombines TRBV5-5 with TRBJ1-1; D is unclear. CDR3 length equals 14 residues. CDR1 is SGHKS, CDR2 YYEKEE, per germline (reference sequence). Between the trimmed V and J ends, which lost 1 base and 7 bases, there was a span of 14 bases. The CDR3 DNA reads TGTGCCAGCAGCTTGCCGATGAGAGTCCGTGAAGCTTTCTTT. Its translation: CASSLPMRVREAFF.

The V gene is TRBV6-4, the J gene TRBJ1-1, with a possible D match to TRBD1 (6 bases). This CDR3 region has 15 residues. Germline V CDR1 and CDR2: MRHNA, SNTAGT. V dropped 10 bases and J dropped 0 bases, with 18 bases sitting between them. CDR3 residues: CATPGVPEMNTEAFF. In nucleotides, the CDR3 is TGTGCCACCCCAGGGGTCCCAGAAATGAACACTGAAGCTTTCTTT.

This chain connects TRBV7-9 to TRBJ2-5; D might be TRBD2 (6 bases). Trimming pared 3 bases from V and 4 bases from J, leaving 15 bases between. The CDR3 extends over 15 amino acids. CDR1 SEHNR and CDR2 FQNEAQ come from the germline V gene (reference sequence). CDR3 coding DNA: TGTGCCAGCAGCTTCGGCGGGGCCCGGCGAGAGACCCAGTACTTC. Encoded protein: CASSFGGARRETQYF.